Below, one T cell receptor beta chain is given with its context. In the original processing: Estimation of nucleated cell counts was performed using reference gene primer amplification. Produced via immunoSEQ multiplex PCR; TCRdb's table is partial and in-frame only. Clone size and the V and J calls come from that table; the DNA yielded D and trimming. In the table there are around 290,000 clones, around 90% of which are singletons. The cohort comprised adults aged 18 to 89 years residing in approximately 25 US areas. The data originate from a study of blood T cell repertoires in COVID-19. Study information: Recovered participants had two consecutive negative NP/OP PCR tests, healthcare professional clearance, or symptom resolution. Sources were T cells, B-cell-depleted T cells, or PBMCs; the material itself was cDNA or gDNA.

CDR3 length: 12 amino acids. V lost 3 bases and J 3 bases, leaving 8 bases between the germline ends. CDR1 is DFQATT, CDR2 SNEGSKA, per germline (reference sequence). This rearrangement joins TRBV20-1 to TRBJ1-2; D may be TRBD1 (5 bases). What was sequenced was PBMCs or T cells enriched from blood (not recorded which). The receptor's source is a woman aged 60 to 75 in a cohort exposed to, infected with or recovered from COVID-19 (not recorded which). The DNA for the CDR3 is TGCAGTGCTAGTCTCAGGGACTATGGCTACACCTTC. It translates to CSASLRDYGYTF.